These 25 T cell receptor beta chains originate from one sample sequenced in a study of regulatory T cells in long-lasting Graves disease. Documented time point: newly diagnosed GD, antithyroid drugs for less than 3 months. Isolated PBMC RNA provided the starting material for the TCR library. Construction of TCR beta libraries relied on iRepertoire HTBI primers and on Arm-PCR targeting CDR3 regions. MiXCR, applied by TCRdb to the multiplex PCR reads, yields one record per CDR3 protein. The sample lists some 220,000 distinct CDR3 sequences; roughly a fifth were seen once. These same data were also listed under a study on T cells in Graves' hyperthyroidism and ophthalmopathy.

Sequencing was performed on peripheral blood mononuclear cells (PBMCs), taken at new diagnosis, from a patient treated with antithyroid drugs. The receptors were sampled from a woman aged 25 to 39 with Graves disease.

This clonotype was seen many times. V gene TRBV9 combines with J gene TRBJ1-1; a weak D match, TRBD1 (6 bases). Per germline, CDR1 SGDLS and CDR2 YYNGEE. The ends were cut back, 0 bases at V and 0 bases at J, with 15 bases in the middle. This CDR3 region has 17 residues. CDR3 in amino acids: CASSVATYEGVNTEAFF. The CDR3 DNA reads as TGTGCCAGCAGCGTAGCTACATATGAGGGGGTGAACACTGAAGCTTTCTTT.

Notes on this clonotype: The junction does not match germline at one end; this may be a read error. The chain is built from TRBV6-2 or TRBV6-3 and TRBJ2-1, with a weak D call TRBD1 (5 bases). From germline, CDR1 is MNHEY and CDR2 SVGEGT. CDR3 length: 13 amino acids. The CDR3 sequence is CAGSYRQNNEQFF. CDR3 DNA sequence: TGTGCCGGCAGTTACAGGCAAAACAATGAGCAGTTCTTC.

In its sample, this clonotype was seen many times. The chain couples TRBV12-3 or TRBV12-4 to TRBJ2-7, with 9 bases identical to TRBD1. The CDR3 consists of 16 residues. The V segment lost 6 bases and the J segment 3 bases; nucleotides outside the gene matches: 12. This CDR3 is CASSFLTGTGFYEQYF. CDR3 DNA: TGTGCCAGCAGCTTCCTAACCGGGACAGGGTTCTACGAGCAGTACTTC.

This clonotype was detected many times. The V call is TRBV6-4, the J call TRBJ1-5, with D perhaps matching TRBD1 (5 bases). The V gene's germline CDR1 is MRHNA and CDR2 SNTAGT. V was clipped by 3 bases and J by 6 bases, with 12 bases between them. This CDR3 comprises 14 residues. CDR3 sequence reads: CASSEWGSGQPQHF. CDR3 nucleotide sequence: TGTGCCAGCAGTGAATGGGGGTCGGGTCAGCCCCAGCATTTT.

This clonotype was detected many times. This rearrangement joins TRBV20-1 to TRBJ1-2; 10 bases fit TRBD1. The J segment lost 9 bases and the V segment lost 6 bases, leaving 7 bases of the junction unmatched. The CDR3 spans 12 residues. Germline CDR1 DFQATT, CDR2 SNEGSKA (reference sequence). This CDR3 is CSAQGQGLSYTF. CDR3 DNA: TGCAGTGCCCAGGGACAGGGGTTGAGCTACACCTTC.

Many counts were recorded for this clonotype. V is TRBV20-1 and J is TRBJ1-2; no definite D call. This CDR3 has 12 amino acids. Germline assignment: CDR1 DFQATT and CDR2 SNEGSKA (reference sequence). Trimming stripped 6 bases from V and 12 bases from J, with 20 bases between. The CDR3 region has the DNA TGCAGTGCCTCCCGACCCGGCGGATTAAACACCTTC. Translation: CSASRPGGLNTF.

This clonotype has a count of ten or more. The chain carries TRBV20-1 and TRBJ2-5; D gene unclear. Trimming shortened V by 7 bases and J by 5 bases, and 11 bases separated the two germline ends. Germline V gene lookup returns CDR1 DFQATT and CDR2 SNEGSKA (reference sequence). The CDR3 extends over 11 amino acids. The CDR3 spells CSVGSIETQYF. CDR3 in DNA: TGCAGTGTGGGATCGATCGAGACCCAGTACTTC.

Ten or more counts support this clonotype. CDR3 in amino acids: CSVAGGPNYGYTF. DNA for the CDR3: TGCAGCGTTGCAGGGGGACCTAACTATGGCTACACCTTC. The chain uses TRBV29-1 and TRBJ1-2, with 7 positions matching TRBD1. Germline CDR1 and CDR2: SQVTM and ANQGSEA. CDR3 length: 13 amino acids. Trimming took 4 bases from V and 0 from J; bases not matched to a gene: 2.

This clonotype was counted between two and nine times. J is TRBJ2-3 and V is TRBV9, with 10 bases that match TRBD2. Losses at the gene ends were 3 bases for V and 0 bases for J; bases not matched to a gene: 4. CDR1 is SGDLS and CDR2 is YYNGEE in the germline V gene. The CDR3 consists of 16 residues. The CDR3 nucleotides read TGTGCCAGCAGCGGGAGGACTAGCGGAAGCACAGATACGCAGTATTTT. Translated, it gives CASSGRTSGSTDTQYF.

Many counts were recorded for this clonotype. The genes are TRBV29-1 and TRBJ2-1; D might be TRBD1 or TRBD2, each matching 5 bases. Trimming pared 7 bases from V and 5 bases from J, leaving 12 bases between. The CDR3 is made up of 12 amino acids. CDR1 and CDR2 (germline): SQVTM, ANQGSEA. The CDR3 region is CSGGLGHNEQFF. As DNA, the CDR3 is TGCAGCGGTGGACTGGGACACAATGAGCAGTTCTTC.

This clonotype was seen at least ten times. This chain links TRBV9 with TRBJ1-3, with D uncertain. The germline V and J ends were trimmed by 0 bases and 4 bases, with 8 bases remaining between them. CDR3 length: 14 residues. From germline, CDR1 is SGDLS and CDR2 YYNGEE. The CDR3 here is CASSVGTEGNTIYF. Here the CDR3 DNA reads TGTGCCAGCAGCGTAGGGACCGAGGGAAACACCATATATTTT. Drawing the rest from reference TRBV9 and TRBJ1-3, the complete variable domain is DSGVTQTPKHLITATGQRVTLRCSPRSGDLSVYWYQQSLDQGLQFLIQYYNGEERAKGNILERFSAQQFPDLHSELNLSSLELGDSALYFCASSVGTEGNTIYFGEGSWLTVV.

This clonotype was recorded many times. The chain employs TRBV28 and TRBJ1-5; maybe TRBD1 (5 bases). Per germline, CDR1 MDHEN and CDR2 SYDVKM. This CDR3 has 14 amino acids. V lost 9 bases and J 4 bases, leaving 16 bases between the germline ends. The chain's CDR3 is CASSPARVNQPQHF. In nucleotides, the CDR3 is TGTGCCAGTTCACCGGCCAGGGTGAATCAGCCCCAGCATTTT.

This clonotype was detected a few times. The J gene is TRBJ2-5, the V gene TRBV19; D gene ambiguous. CDR1 and CDR2 (germline): LNHDA, SQIVND (reference sequence). The CDR3 spans 14 residues. The ends were cut back, 0 bases at V and 6 bases at J, with 11 bases in the middle. Here the CDR3 reads CASSIEGMGKTQYF. DNA of the CDR3: TGTGCCAGTAGTATAGAGGGAATGGGAAAGACCCAGTACTTC.

This clonotype was seen ten or more times. The chain has TRBV7-6 and TRBJ2-3; D is undetermined. The V end was cut by 0 bases, the J end by 4 bases, with 8 bases between. CDR3 size: 14 residues. CDR1 SGHVS and CDR2 FNYEAQ come from the germline V gene. CDR3 DNA: TGTGCCAGCAGCTTAGCGGACGGGTCAGATACGCAGTATTTT. This codes for CASSLADGSDTQYF.

The chain joins TRBV5-5 to TRBJ1-2, with D possibly TRBD1 on 6 matching bases. The germline gives CDR1 SGHKS, CDR2 YYEKEE (reference sequence). The V gene lost 3 bases and the J gene lost 8 bases, with 11 bases spanning the gap. The CDR3 has 12 amino acids. The CDR3, as DNA: TGTGCCAGCAGCTCAGGGACATCCGGCTACACCTTC. Amino acids: CASSSGTSGYTF. The whole variable domain, filled in from reference TRBV5-5 and TRBJ1-2, reads DAGVTQSPTHLIKTRGQQVTLRCSPISGHKSVSWYQQVLGQGPQFIFQYYEKEERGRGNFPDRFSARQFPNYSSELNVNALLLGDSALYLCASSSGTSGYTFGSGTRLTVV.

This clonotype showed up many times. This chain joins TRBV20-1 and TRBJ2-1, with TRBD1 as a possible D gene (6 bases). This CDR3 is built from 15 residues. V gave up 0 bases and J gave up 6 bases, with 15 bases separating them. Germline V gives CDR1 DFQATT, CDR2 SNEGSKA (reference sequence). CDR3 coding DNA: TGCAGTGCTAGAGATGGGCAGGGGCTGGGCAATGAGCAGTTCTTC. Protein product: CSARDGQGLGNEQFF.

This clonotype was seen many times. The J gene is TRBJ2-3, the V gene TRBV15; 11 nucleotides align to TRBD2. V was pared by 1 base and J by 6 bases, with 6 bases of the junction left unmatched. This CDR3 comprises 16 residues. Per germline, CDR1 LNHNV and CDR2 YYDKDF (reference sequence). DNA of the CDR3: TGTGCCACCAGCAGAGGTAGCGGGGGGGCCGCGGATACGCAGTATTTT. Its translation: CATSRGSGGAADTQYF.

This clonotype was counted many times. The chain is built from TRBV2 and TRBJ2-3; the D is unclear. Trimming cost V 8 bases and J 0 bases, with 6 bases left between them. The V gene's germline CDR1 is SNHLY and CDR2 FYNNEI. CDR3 size: 12 residues. CDR3 amino acids: CASGNSTDTQYF. The CDR3 DNA reads TGTGCCAGCGGCAACAGCACAGATACGCAGTATTTT.

This chain joins TRBV6-1 and TRBJ1-2; D is possibly TRBD1 (6 bases). Trimming took off 6 bases at V and 8 bases at J, with 10 bases between the two ends. Germline-derived CDR1 and CDR2 are MNHNS and SASEGT. This CDR3 is built from 11 residues. The CDR3: CASSRGQGYTF. CDR3 bases: TGTGCCAGCAGCCGCGGACAGGGCTACACCTTC.

This clonotype was seen ten or more times. This sequence joins TRBV10-3 and TRBJ1-5, with D possibly matching TRBD1 (5 bases). Trimming took 6 bases from V and 4 from J, leaving 10 bases between them. The CDR3 totals 13 residues. CDR1 is ENHRY and CDR2 is SYGVKD in the germline V gene. The CDR3, as DNA: TGTGCCATCAGCCGGGACCCGAATCAGCCCCAGCATTTT. Translating it yields CAISRDPNQPQHF.

This clonotype came up many times. The gene calls are TRBV10-3 and TRBJ1-1, with 8 bases fitting TRBD1. The V and J ends lost 8 bases and 1 base, in that order; junction bases with no gene match: 6. The CDR3 totals 14 residues. Germline V CDR1 and CDR2: ENHRY, SYGVKD. Written as DNA, the CDR3 is TGTGCCATCCAGGGGGCGAGAAAGAACACTGAAGCTTTCTTT. This sequence encodes CAIQGARKNTEAFF.

This clonotype was seen ten or more times. CDR3 DNA: TGTGCCAGTAGTGCGACAGCTTCTTTAGATACGCAGTATTTT. It is translated as CASSATASLDTQYF. The genes are TRBV19 and TRBJ2-3; a possible D gene is TRBD1 (5 bases). This CDR3 region has 14 residues. V was clipped by 5 bases and J by 5 bases, with 14 bases between them. Germline lookup yields CDR1 LNHDA and CDR2 SQIVND (reference sequence).

This clonotype was seen a handful of times. The chain carries TRBV20-1 and TRBJ1-4; D uncertain. Per the germline V gene, CDR1 is DFQATT and CDR2 is SNEGSKA (reference sequence). V was shortened by 0 bases and J by 1 base, with 12 bases between the two germline ends. The CDR3 contains 16 residues. The CDR3 sequence: CSAREAWGLTNEKLFF. The CDR3 nucleotides are TGCAGTGCTAGAGAGGCCTGGGGTTTAACTAATGAAAAACTGTTTTTT.

This clonotype was recorded at least ten times. This sequence joins TRBV20-1 and TRBJ2-7; tentative D call: TRBD1 (6 bases). CDR1 and CDR2 (germline): DFQATT, SNEGSKA (reference sequence). Trimming took off 1 base at V and 6 bases at J, with 13 bases between the two ends. CDR3 length equals 13 residues. This CDR3 reads CSARGGRGLEQYF. DNA of the CDR3: TGCAGTGCTAGAGGGGGCAGGGGCCTCGAGCAGTACTTC.

This clonotype was picked up many times. The chain has TRBV11-2 and TRBJ2-7; a weak D match, TRBD2 (7 bases). CDR3 length: 16 amino acids. Trimming left V 6 bases short and J 4 bases short, with 22 bases between. Germline V CDR1 and CDR2: SGHAT, FQNNGV. The CDR3 DNA reads as TGTGCCAGCAGGGGAGGGGGAGGAGATGGGGTTTACGAGCAGTACTTC. Translating gives CASRGGGGDGVYEQYF. The entire variable domain, with the rest obtained from reference TRBV11-2 and TRBJ2-7, is as follows: EAGVAQSPRYKIIEKRQSVAFWCNPISGHATLYWYQQILGQGPKLLIQFQNNGVVDDSQLPKDRFSAERLKGVDSTLKIQPAKLEDSAVYLCASRGGGGDGVYEQYFGPGTRLTVT.